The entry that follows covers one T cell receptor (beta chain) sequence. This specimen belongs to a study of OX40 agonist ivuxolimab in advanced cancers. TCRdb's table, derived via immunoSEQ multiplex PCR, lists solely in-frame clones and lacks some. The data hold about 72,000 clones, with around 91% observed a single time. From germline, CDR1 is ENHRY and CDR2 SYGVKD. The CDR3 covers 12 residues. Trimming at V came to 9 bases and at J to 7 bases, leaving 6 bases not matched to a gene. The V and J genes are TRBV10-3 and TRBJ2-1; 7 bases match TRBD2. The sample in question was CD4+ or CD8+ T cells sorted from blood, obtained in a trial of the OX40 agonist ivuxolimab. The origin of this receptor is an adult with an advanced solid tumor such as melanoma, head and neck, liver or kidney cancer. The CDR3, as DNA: TGTGCCATATCGGAGCGGGATAATGAGCAGTTCTTC. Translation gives CAISERDNEQFF.